A single sample is the source of the 5 T cell receptor beta chains below, sequenced in a study of blood T cell repertoires in COVID-19. The protocol was immunoSEQ multiplex PCR, while the TCRdb copy is restricted to in-frame clones and leaves out a portion. Of some 200,000 clones in the sample, roughly 84% were seen once. Sample: peripheral blood. The origin of the receptors is a woman aged 80 or over with acute or convalescent COVID-19.

The chain joins TRBV11-2 to TRBJ1-5; D call uncertain. V lost 0 bases, J lost 3 bases, and 3 bases lay in between. CDR3 length: 13 amino acids. Germline loops: CDR1 SGHAT, CDR2 FQNNGV. CDR3 protein: CASSLEANQPQHF. As DNA, the CDR3 is TGTGCCAGCAGCTTAGAGGCCAATCAGCCCCAGCATTTT.

This clone was recorded once. This sequence joins TRBV18 and TRBJ2-7; 7 bases match TRBD2. The germline gives CDR1 KGHSH, CDR2 LQKENI. The trim removed 5 bases at V and 2 bases at J, leaving 6 bases unmatched. The CDR3 sequence is 14 residues long. The chain's CDR3 is CASSWTRPPYEQYF. The CDR3 nucleotides read TGTGCCAGCTCATGGACTAGACCTCCCTACGAGCAGTACTTC. Full variable domain (remainder filled in from reference TRBV18 and TRBJ2-7): NAGVMQNPRHLVRRRGQEARLRCSPMKGHSHVYWYRQLPEEGLKFMVYLQKENIIDESGMPKERFSAEFPKEGPSILRIQQVVRGDSAAYFCASSWTRPPYEQYFGPGTRLTVT.

With respect to this clone: The same CDR3 also results from other DNA sequences found in this sample. The chain uses TRBV5-4 and TRBJ2-7; 8 nucleotides align to TRBD2. This CDR3 has 14 amino acids. Losses at the gene ends were 0 bases for V and 6 bases for J; bases not matched to a gene: 5. CDR1 SGHNT and CDR2 YYREEE come from the germline V gene (reference sequence). The CDR3 here is CASSLAGLAGEQYF. DNA for the CDR3: TGTGCCAGCAGCTTGGCCGGGCTAGCGGGCGAGCAGTACTTC.

The V gene is TRBV5-6, the J gene TRBJ2-7, with D perhaps matching TRBD2 (6 bases). The CDR3 is made up of 13 amino acids. CDR1 is SGHDT, CDR2 YYEEEE, per germline. Trimming shortened V by 4 bases and J by 6 bases, and 14 bases separated the two germline ends. The CDR3 here is CASSPTRRGEQYF. CDR3 bases: TGTGCCAGCAGCCCTACTAGGCGGGGCGAGCAGTACTTC.

This chain joins TRBV19 and TRBJ1-1; D is uncertain. Germline CDR1 reads LNHDA; CDR2 reads SQIVND (reference sequence). This CDR3 is built from 14 residues. Trimming took 5 bases from V and 6 from J, leaving 16 bases between them. CDR3 nucleotides: TGTGCCAGTAGTCATGCGGTGCCTGGCGCTGAAGCTTTCTTT. Translated: CASSHAVPGAEAFF.